The clone carrying this T cell receptor (beta chain) was seen just once. This sample was included in a study of T cell changes during pregnancy in multiple sclerosis. Trimming pared 1 base from V and 4 bases from J, leaving 23 bases between. Per germline, CDR1 LNHNV and CDR2 YYDKDF (reference sequence). The CDR3 covers 19 residues. Here immunoSEQ multiplex PCR was the method, and the copy in TCRdb shows in-frame clones only, minus some. Here the sample spans about 57,000 clones, more than 85% being singletons. V gene TRBV15 combines with J gene TRBJ1-3, with a tentative D call TRBD1 (6 bases). The TCR was taken from a female donor in good health, enrolled as a control in a pregnancy study. Material: peripheral blood, obtained after pregnancy. CDR3 amino acids: CATSRGGLPSSWKGNTIYF. CDR3 sequence (DNA): TGTGCCACCAGCAGAGGGGGGCTCCCCTCAAGCTGGAAAGGAAACACCATATATTTT.